The entry below gives a single T cell receptor (beta chain) sequence along with its context. Its antigen is currently unknown. Primers: 60 Vbeta forward and 13 Jbeta reverse. In the study's own analysis: In a later analysis, the count reached some 88 million unique TCR beta chains, with approximately 10 million shared. Assay: immunoSEQ multiplex PCR; the TCRdb copy retains only in-frame clones and omits some. D and trimming were read from the DNA, whereas the V and J calls and clone size are those reported in that table. In the table there are 150,000 to 200,000 clones, 65% to 85% of which are singletons. This entry comes from a study of cytomegalovirus exposure and HLA in healthy donors. Study conclusions and caveats: A missense variant in DCLRE1C was later tied to TCR beta V- and J-gene trimming.

The germline V gene has CDR1 SGHAT and CDR2 FQDESV (reference sequence). The CDR3 contains 18 residues. Trimming removed 5 bases from V and 2 bases from J; junction bases left unmatched: 6. The sequence came from a man younger than 35 in good health and CMV-seronegative. The chain is built from TRBV11-1 and TRBJ2-2, with TRBD2 matching 15 bases. The sequenced sample consisted of PBMCs. The DNA of the CDR3 is TGTGCCAGCAGCCCAGGGACTAGCGGGAGGTTAAACACCGGGGAGCTGTTTTTT. Its translation: CASSPGTSGRLNTGELFF.